This T cell receptor beta chain was sequenced for a study of CD8+ T cells in alopecia areata (dated by TCRdb to the late 2010s). Broadly, across the study: Treated patients were enrolled in an open-label pilot trial of oral tofacitinib, 5 to 10 mg twice daily, for moderate-to-severe alopecia areata. In both human patients and the C3H/HeJ mouse model, the study applied high-throughput TCRbeta sequencing to look at T cell clonal expansion in alopecia areata. RNA was obtained with the PAXgene miRNA kit for fixed scalp, the miRNeasy kit for PBMCs, and the RNeasy kit for mouse skin. Biopsies were taken from tofacitinib-treated patients at baseline and again at 4 and 24 weeks into treatment, and several of those patients also had a later scalp biopsy. Scalp clonality was compared across normal scalp (n=4), patchy alopecia areata scalp (n=8), and alopecia totalis/universalis scalp (n=8). Patients stayed on tofacitinib for 6 to 18 months and then had 6 months of follow-up off drug so that delayed response and recurrence could be assessed. On the human side, TCRbeta sequencing was run on scalp tissue and on sorted CD4+ and CD8+ peripheral blood T cells from healthy controls and from alopecia areata patients with either patchy or totalis/universalis disease. TCRbeta CDR3 regions were amplified by immunoSEQ multiplex PCR using 35 Vbeta forward and 13 Jbeta reverse primers. Disease severity in treated patients was measured with the SALT score, which quantifies the percentage of affected scalp surface area.

Only one count was recorded for this clone. Its antigen has not been determined. No qualities accompany the bases; no much larger clone lies one base away. The time point label for this specimen denotes: about 5 months on oral tofacitinib. The treatment or condition label of this sample denotes: oral pan-JAK inhibitor, 5-10 mg twice daily. Peripheral blood and lesional scalp punch biopsies were obtained from patients with alopecia areata. PBMCs were isolated by density centrifugation and stained for CD3, CD4 and CD8, after which CD4+ and CD8+ T cells were sorted on a FACSAria. What the work shows at the level of the full study, not this receptor alone: Lesional scalp, especially in alopecia totalis/universalis, showed higher clonality and more expanded CD8+ clones than normal scalp, suggesting antigenic drive. Unlike mouse skin, where gammadelta T cells dominate, normal human skin contains resident alphabeta T cells that get sequenced too, which complicates analysis of the scalp TCR repertoire. Many expanded lesional clones persisted in scalp and blood during tofacitinib treatment, which may partly explain relapse after stopping treatment. Because the treated cohort was small and included a single nonresponder, larger studies are needed to assess links between baseline CD8+ expansion and response. Shared TCR sequences between patients were less evident than in mice, which may be partly attributable to HLA diversity in the patient population. Scalp clonality and the number of expanded CD8+ clones among the top 100 scalp clones were significantly decreased by tofacitinib.

The method behind the library was the immunoSEQ multiplex PCR assay. RNA was extracted from all samples and reverse transcribed into cDNA as template for TCR sequencing. First-strand cDNA was synthesized with SuperScript III using a 2:1 mix of oligo-dT and random hexamers. A synthetic immune receptor repertoire was used to gauge amplification bias, and whatever bias remained was removed computationally. Per the source publication's procedure: Raw reads were preprocessed for error removal, and CDR3 was defined according to IMGT conventions as running from the conserved cysteine to phenylalanine. To get clonality, Shannon entropy was normalized by log2 of the number of productive unique TCRs and the result was subtracted from 1. CD4 or CD8 identity of scalp clones was inferred by cross-referencing scalp TCRbeta sequences with sorted blood CD4 and CD8 repertoires. Held by TCRdb, this immuneACCESS table contains in-frame sequences only and omits some clones. Under half of the omission traces to an unresolved V gene where checked; the cause of the rest is unknown. V and J calls and clone size come straight from that table; D and trimming were deduced from the DNA. This sample is represented by approximately 280,000 clones; more than 45% of them were singletons. Less than 2% of the sample is held by the ten biggest clonotypes.

The sample here was CD4+ T cells sorted from blood, taken at week 24, from a patient treated with tofacitinib. This TCR was sampled from a human donor with alopecia areata.

The bases are TGCAGCCCCCCCGGCGCGGGTGTCGAGGGCAATCAGCCCCAGCATTTT. It is translated as CSPPGAGVEGNQPQHF. Recombination linked TRBV29-1 to TRBJ1-5; there is no confident call for the D gene. V gives up 8 bases and J gives up 2 bases, and the segment between their germline ends measures 22 bases. There are 16 amino acids in the CDR3, from cysteine to phenylalanine inclusive. Only the CDR3 DNA stays, 48 bases, in frame from base 1. CDR1 and CDR2 are drawn from the germline V gene: SQVTM, ANQGSEA.